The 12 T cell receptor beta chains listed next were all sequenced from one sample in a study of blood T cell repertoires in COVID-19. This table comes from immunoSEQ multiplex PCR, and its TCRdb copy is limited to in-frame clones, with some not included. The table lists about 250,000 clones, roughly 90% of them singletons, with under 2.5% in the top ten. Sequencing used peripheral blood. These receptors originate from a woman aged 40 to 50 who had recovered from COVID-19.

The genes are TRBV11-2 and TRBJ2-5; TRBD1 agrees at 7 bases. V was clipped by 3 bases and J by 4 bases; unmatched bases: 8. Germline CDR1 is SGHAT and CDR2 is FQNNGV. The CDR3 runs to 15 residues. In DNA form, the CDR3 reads TGTGCCAGCAGCTTTGGGCGAGGGGGCGGAGAGACCCAGTACTTC. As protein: CASSFGRGGGETQYF.

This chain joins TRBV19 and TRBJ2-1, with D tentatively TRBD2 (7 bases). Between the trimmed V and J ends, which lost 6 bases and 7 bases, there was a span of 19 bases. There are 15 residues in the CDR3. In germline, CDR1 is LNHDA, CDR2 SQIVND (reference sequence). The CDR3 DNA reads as TGTGCCAGTAGCTCCGTTGGGGGGGCGCTAAATGAGCAGTTCTTC. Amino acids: CASSSVGGALNEQFF.

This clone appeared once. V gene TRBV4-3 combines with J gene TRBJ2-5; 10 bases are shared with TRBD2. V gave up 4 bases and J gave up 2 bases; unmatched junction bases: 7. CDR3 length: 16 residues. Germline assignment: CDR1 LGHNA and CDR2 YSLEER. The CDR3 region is CASSPWTSGAQETQYF. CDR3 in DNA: TGCGCCAGCAGCCCGTGGACTAGCGGAGCACAAGAGACCCAGTACTTC.

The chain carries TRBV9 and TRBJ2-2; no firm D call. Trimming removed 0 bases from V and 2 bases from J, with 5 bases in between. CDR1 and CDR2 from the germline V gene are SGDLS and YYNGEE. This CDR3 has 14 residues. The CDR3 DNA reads TGTGCCAGCAGCGTAGCCCGTAACACCGGGGAGCTGTTTTTT. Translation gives CASSVARNTGELFF.

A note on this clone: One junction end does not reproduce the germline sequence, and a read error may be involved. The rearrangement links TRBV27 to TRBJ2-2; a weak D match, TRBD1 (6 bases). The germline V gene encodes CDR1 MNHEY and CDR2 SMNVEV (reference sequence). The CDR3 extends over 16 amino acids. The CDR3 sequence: CATSTTGTLYTGELFF. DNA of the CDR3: TGTGCCACCAGTACAACAGGGACGCTCTACACCGGGGAGCTGTTTTTT.

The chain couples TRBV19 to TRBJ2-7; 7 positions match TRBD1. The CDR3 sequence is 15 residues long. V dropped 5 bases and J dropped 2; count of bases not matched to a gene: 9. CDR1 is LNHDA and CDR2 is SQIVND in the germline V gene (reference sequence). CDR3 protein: CASSVRQGPAYEQYF. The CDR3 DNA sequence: TGTGCCAGTAGTGTCCGACAGGGCCCTGCCTACGAGCAGTACTTC. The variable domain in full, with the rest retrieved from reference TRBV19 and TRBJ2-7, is DGGITQSPKYLFRKEGQNVTLSCEQNLNHDAMYWYRQDPGQGLRLIYYSQIVNDFQKGDIAEGYSVSREKKESFPLTVTSAQKNPTAFYLCASSVRQGPAYEQYFGPGTRLTVT.

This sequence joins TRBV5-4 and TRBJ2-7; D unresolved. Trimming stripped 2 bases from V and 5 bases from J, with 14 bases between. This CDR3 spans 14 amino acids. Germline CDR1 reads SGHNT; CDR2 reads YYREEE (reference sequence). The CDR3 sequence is CASSFSGSAHEQYF. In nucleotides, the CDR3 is TGTGCCAGCAGCTTCTCGGGTTCCGCACACGAGCAGTACTTC.

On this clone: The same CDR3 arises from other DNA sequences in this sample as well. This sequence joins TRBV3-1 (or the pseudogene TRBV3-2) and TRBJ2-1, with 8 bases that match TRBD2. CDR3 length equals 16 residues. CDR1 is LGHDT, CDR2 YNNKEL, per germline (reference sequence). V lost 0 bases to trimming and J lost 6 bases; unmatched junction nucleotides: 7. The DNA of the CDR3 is TGTGCCAGCAGCCAAGACCTCGCGGGAGGTTCCAATGAGCAGTTCTTC. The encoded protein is CASSQDLAGGSNEQFF.

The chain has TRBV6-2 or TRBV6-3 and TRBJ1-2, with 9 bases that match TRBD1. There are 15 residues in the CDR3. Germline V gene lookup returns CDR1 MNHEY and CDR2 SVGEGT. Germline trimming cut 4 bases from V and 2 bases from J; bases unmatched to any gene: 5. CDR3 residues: CASSSHRGQNYGYTF. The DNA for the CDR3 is TGTGCCAGCAGTTCGCACAGGGGGCAGAACTATGGCTACACCTTC.

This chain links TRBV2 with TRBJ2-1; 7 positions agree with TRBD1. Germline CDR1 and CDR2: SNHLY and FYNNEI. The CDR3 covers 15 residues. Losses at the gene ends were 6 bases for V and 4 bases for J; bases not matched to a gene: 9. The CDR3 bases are TGTGCCAGCAGAAATAGGGGGCCTAGGTACAATGAGCAGTTCTTC. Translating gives CASRNRGPRYNEQFF. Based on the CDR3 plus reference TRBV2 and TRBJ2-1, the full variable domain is EPEVTQTPSHQVTQMGQEVILRCVPISNHLYFYWYRQILGQKVEFLVSFYNNEISEKSEIFDDQFSVERPDGSNFTLKIRSTKLEDSAMYFCASRNRGPRYNEQFFGPGTRLTVL.

The CDR3 protein is CASSSSTGFTEAFF. The CDR3 DNA sequence: TGCGCCAGCAGCTCCTCGACAGGGTTTACTGAAGCTTTCTTT. The chain joins TRBV5-1 to TRBJ1-1, with 7 bases lining up with TRBD1. Germline lookup yields CDR1 SGHRS and CDR2 YFSETQ. CDR3 length: 14 residues. V was clipped by 3 bases and J by 5 bases; unmatched bases: 7. Full variable domain (remainder filled in from reference TRBV5-1 and TRBJ1-1): KAGVTQTPRYLIKTRGQQVTLSCSPISGHRSVSWYQQTPGQGLQFLFEYFSETQRNKGNFPGRFSGRQFSNSRSEMNVSTLELGDSALYLCASSSSTGFTEAFFGQGTRLTVV.

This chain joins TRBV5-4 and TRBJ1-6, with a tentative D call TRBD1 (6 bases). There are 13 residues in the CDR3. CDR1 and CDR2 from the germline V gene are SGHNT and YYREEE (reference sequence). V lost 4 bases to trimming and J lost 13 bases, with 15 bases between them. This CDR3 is CASSPAYRGPLHF. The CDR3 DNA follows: TGTGCCAGCAGCCCGGCCTATAGGGGGCCCCTCCACTTT.